The TCR beta chain described here comes from a study of T cells and Merkel cell carcinoma outcomes. The V end lost 4 bases, the J end lost 1 base, and 2 bases lay between the germline ends. Germline V gene data show CDR1 as SGHRS and CDR2 as YFSETQ. This CDR3 is 11 amino acids long. TCRdb's table, derived via immunoSEQ multiplex PCR, lists solely in-frame clones and lacks some. The sample holds fewer than 20,000 clones; about 89% are singletons and the top ten take roughly 8.7%. This receptor was identified in a human donor with Merkel cell carcinoma. V and J are TRBV5-1 and TRBJ1-2; no clear D. Specimen: tumor tissue from Merkel cell carcinoma. The CDR3: CASSGNYGYTF. In DNA form, the CDR3 reads TGCGCCAGCAGCGGTAACTATGGCTACACCTTC.